The source of this TCR beta chain is a study of radiotherapy plus CTLA-4 blockade in lung cancer. The wider study: Patients showed objective responses in 18% of cases and disease control in under 35%.

Study outcomes and limitations: Tumor-derived TCR clones expanded in blood after radiotherapy plus ipilimumab.

TCRdb's table, derived via immunoSEQ multiplex PCR, lists solely in-frame clones and lacks some. The data hold about 38,000 clones, with approximately 86% observed a single time. With respect to this clone: Its antigen is undetermined.

The CDR3 totals 13 residues. Germline values: CDR1 MNHEY, CDR2 SMNVEV (reference sequence). V dropped 6 bases and J dropped 15 bases, with 21 bases sitting between them. The origin of this receptor is a human donor with non-small cell lung cancer whose response to radiotherapy plus ipilimumab could not be evaluated. The sample consisted of peripheral blood, taken from a patient treated with radiotherapy plus ipilimumab. The J gene is TRBJ2-4, the V gene TRBV27; maybe TRBD2 (6 bases). This CDR3 is CASRAHARGGGYF. The CDR3 coding sequence is TGTGCCAGCAGAGCCCACGCTAGGGGAGGTGGGTACTTC.